What follows is one T cell receptor (beta chain) and its context. Antigen unknown. Generation of TCR cDNA used 5'RACE template switching (which added a universal primer site and UMIs). TCRdb called the 5' RACE reads again in MiXCR, with one record for every CDR3 protein. The repertoire holds about 400,000 distinct CDR3 sequences, with 6.2% as singletons. This specimen comes from a study of T cells after yellow fever vaccination. Regarding the study as a whole: One caveat is that FACS-sorted repertoires could contain abundant clonotypes contaminating from the bulk population. Clones that expanded after primary vaccination mostly reappeared after the booster (roughly 95% CD4, approximately 87% CD8). Across the CD4 and CD8 compartments, a small share of clonotypes was present in both.

Germline V gene lookup returns CDR1 SGHTA and CDR2 FQGNSA. The CDR3 is 14 amino acids. V was clipped by 5 bases and J by 8 bases, with 16 bases between them. Sequencing was performed on PBMCs, taken 5 days after the yellow fever booster vaccination. This TCR was sampled from a man aged 30 to 45 who received the YFV17D yellow fever vaccine. The genes are TRBV7-2 and TRBJ2-1, with D maybe TRBD2 (7 bases). For the CDR3, the DNA is TGTGCCAGCAGCCCAAACGGGGGGCAGGATGAGCAGTTCTTC. Translating it yields CASSPNGGQDEQFF.